A single sample is the source of the 20 T cell receptor beta chains below, sequenced in a study of blood T cell repertoires in COVID-19. Sequencing used immunoSEQ multiplex PCR; TCRdb keeps in-frame clones, though not all of them. The sample has about 50,000 clones; 85% are singletons. Sequenced input: peripheral blood. These receptors all come from a woman aged 55-69 years with acute or convalescent COVID-19.

J is TRBJ1-6 and V is TRBV9; D perhaps matches TRBD1 (5 bases). Trimming cost V 1 base and J 6 bases, with 14 bases left between them. There are 16 residues in the CDR3. Germline V gives CDR1 SGDLS, CDR2 YYNGEE. The CDR3, as DNA: TGTGCCAGCAGCGTATATGCAGGGAACCTTAATTCACCCCTCCACTTT. Translation gives CASSVYAGNLNSPLHF.

J is TRBJ2-5 and V is TRBV9; the match to TRBD2 covers 10 bases. Germline V gene sequence: CDR1 SGDLS, CDR2 YYNGEE. The CDR3 totals 16 residues. V shed 1 base and J 4 bases; nucleotides not matched to a gene: 7. CDR3 DNA: TGTGCCAGCAGCGTAAGCGGTCTAGCGGGAGCAGAGACCCAGTACTTC. It specifies CASSVSGLAGAETQYF. Drawing the rest from reference TRBV9 and TRBJ2-5, the complete variable domain is DSGVTQTPKHLITATGQRVTLRCSPRSGDLSVYWYQQSLDQGLQFLIQYYNGEERAKGNILERFSAQQFPDLHSELNLSSLELGDSALYFCASSVSGLAGAETQYFGPGTRLLVL.

The chain links TRBV6-1 to TRBJ1-2; no clear D gene. The CDR3 runs to 15 residues. Per the germline V gene, CDR1 is MNHNS and CDR2 is SASEGT. Trimming pared 1 base from V and 2 bases from J, leaving 11 bases between. CDR3 region: CASSEVRQANYGYTF. CDR3 coding DNA: TGTGCCAGCAGTGAAGTTAGGCAGGCGAACTATGGCTACACCTTC.

This clone was recorded a few times. This rearrangement joins TRBV19 to TRBJ2-1, with 10 bases lining up with TRBD1. Germline V gene lookup returns CDR1 LNHDA and CDR2 SQIVND (reference sequence). The CDR3 is 15 residues long. V lost 4 bases to trimming and J lost 7 bases; unmatched junction nucleotides: 7. CDR3 sequence: CASSNPGQGTNEQFF. In DNA form, the CDR3 reads TGTGCCAGTAGTAATCCGGGACAGGGGACGAATGAGCAGTTCTTC.

The V call is TRBV6-2 or TRBV6-3, the J call TRBJ1-2, with D tentatively TRBD1 (5 bases). Germline V CDR1 and CDR2: MNHEY, SVGEGT. V was clipped by 0 bases and J by 7 bases, with 15 bases between them. CDR3 length equals 15 residues. CDR3 loop: CASSYSRGSLAGYTF. CDR3 DNA sequence: TGTGCCAGCAGTTACTCAAGGGGAAGTCTGGCTGGCTACACCTTC.

The rearrangement joins TRBV6-6 to TRBJ1-4, with D tentatively TRBD1 (6 bases). V was shortened by 5 bases and J by 0 bases, with 19 bases between the two germline ends. This CDR3 region has 18 residues. Per the germline V gene, CDR1 is MNHNY and CDR2 is SVGAGI (reference sequence). DNA for the CDR3: TGTGCCAGCAGTCGTGTGGGGGCGGTTCCGGCAACTAATGAAAAACTGTTTTTT. Translated, it gives CASSRVGAVPATNEKLFF.

The chain combines TRBV4-3 with TRBJ2-1; 11 nucleotides align to TRBD2. The CDR3 loop spans 16 amino acids. CDR1 is LGHNA, CDR2 YSLEER, per germline. J gave up 5 bases and V 1 base, and 4 bases lay outside the gene matches. The CDR3 here is CASSQALAGGHNEQFF. The CDR3 bases are TGCGCCAGCAGCCAAGCTCTAGCGGGAGGCCACAATGAGCAGTTCTTC.

CDR3 nucleotides: TGTGCCAGCAGTTTCGGGGGCTACGAGCAGTACTTC. It specifies CASSFGGYEQYF. The chain couples TRBV27 to TRBJ2-7, with a possible D match to TRBD2 (6 bases). This CDR3 has 12 residues. V lost 3 bases to trimming and J lost 3 bases, with 6 bases between them. Germline-derived CDR1 and CDR2 are MNHEY and SMNVEV (reference sequence).

The chain links TRBV6-1 to TRBJ1-2; possible D gene TRBD1, 5 bases. With 0 bases removed from V and 8 bases from J, the gap between germline ends came to 10 bases. The CDR3 runs to 13 residues. Looked up from germline, CDR1 is MNHNS and CDR2 is SASEGT. CDR3 residues: CASSEAGAGGYTF. For the CDR3, the DNA is TGTGCCAGCAGTGAAGCAGGGGCCGGGGGCTACACCTTC.

This chain joins TRBV9 and TRBJ1-1, with D hard to call. Per the germline V gene, CDR1 is SGDLS and CDR2 is YYNGEE. CDR3 size: 14 residues. Trimming took off 0 bases at V and 5 bases at J, with 11 bases between the two ends. For the CDR3, the DNA is TGTGCCAGCAGCGTAGCCGGGGTTGGAACTGAAGCTTTCTTT. Translation: CASSVAGVGTEAFF.

This chain uses TRBV5-1 with TRBJ1-5; no clear D gene. V shed 0 bases and J shed 4 bases, with 5 bases lying between them. The V gene's germline CDR1 is SGHRS and CDR2 YFSETQ. The CDR3 length is 13 residues. DNA of the CDR3: TGCGCCAGCAGCTTGGGTACAAATCAGCCCCAGCATTTT. Translated, it gives CASSLGTNQPQHF.

The V call is TRBV5-6, the J call TRBJ2-7; TRBD1 aligns across 7 bases. The germline gives CDR1 SGHDT, CDR2 YYEEEE. The CDR3 consists of 15 residues. Trimming cost V 4 bases and J 4 bases; bases outside gene matches: 11. Here the CDR3 reads CASSLRQGRTYEQYF. The CDR3 region has the DNA TGTGCCAGCAGCCTCAGACAGGGAAGGACTTACGAGCAGTACTTC.

The gene calls are TRBV9 and TRBJ2-5; 10 bases agree with TRBD2. Germline-derived CDR1 and CDR2 are SGDLS and YYNGEE. Trimming removed 0 bases from V and 3 bases from J; junction bases left unmatched: 2. The CDR3 is made up of 15 amino acids. As DNA, the CDR3 is TGTGCCAGCAGCGTAGTAGGGACTAGCGAAGAGACCCAGTACTTC. Its translation: CASSVVGTSEETQYF.

The rearrangement uses TRBV5-1 and TRBJ2-1; D may be TRBD1 (5 bases). This CDR3 region has 12 residues. Germline V gives CDR1 SGHRS, CDR2 YFSETQ. Between the trimmed V and J ends, which lost 2 bases and 5 bases, there was a span of 5 bases. The CDR3 DNA sequence: TGCGCCAGCAGCTTACAGGACAATGAGCAGTTCTTC. Residues: CASSLQDNEQFF.

The chain carries TRBV20-1 and TRBJ2-5; possibly TRBD2 for D (5 bases). The V gene's germline CDR1 is DFQATT and CDR2 SNEGSKA (reference sequence). Trimming shortened V by 3 bases and J by 5 bases, and 16 bases separated the two germline ends. CDR3 length: 14 residues. CDR3 region: CSASPDSLRETQYF. CDR3 coding DNA: TGCAGTGCTAGTCCGGACTCCCTTCGGGAGACCCAGTACTTC.

The rearrangement uses TRBV5-1 and TRBJ2-2; perhaps TRBD1 as D (6 bases). Germline CDR1 reads SGHRS; CDR2 reads YFSETQ. The CDR3 has 13 residues. Deletions cut 7 bases from V and 7 bases from J, with 14 bases between. The DNA for the CDR3 is TGCGCCAGCGGACAGCAGGGTTTCGGGGAGCTGTTTTTT. Its protein is CASGQQGFGELFF.

This clone was seen just once. The chain carries TRBV27 and TRBJ1-1; no reliable D call. The CDR3 spans 13 residues. In germline, CDR1 is MNHEY, CDR2 SMNVEV (reference sequence). The ends were cut back, 3 bases at V and 3 bases at J, with 8 bases in the middle. CDR3 region: CASSFGLDTEAFF. DNA for the CDR3: TGTGCCAGCAGTTTCGGGTTGGACACTGAAGCTTTCTTT.

The chain joins TRBV15 to TRBJ1-5, with D unresolved. CDR1 is LNHNV and CDR2 is YYDKDF in the germline V gene (reference sequence). The CDR3 runs to 13 residues. Deletions cut 0 bases from V and 6 bases from J, with 6 bases between. The CDR3 reads CATSRDSFQPQHF. CDR3 nucleotide sequence: TGTGCCACCAGCAGAGACAGTTTTCAGCCCCAGCATTTT.

In its sample, this clone was seen once. V and J are TRBV5-1 and TRBJ2-7, with 7 bases lining up with TRBD1. CDR3 length: 13 residues. Germline V gene data show CDR1 as SGHRS and CDR2 as YFSETQ. Trimming removed 3 bases from V and 6 bases from J; junction bases left unmatched: 6. CDR3 loop: CASSWEQGREQYF. The CDR3 DNA is TGCGCCAGCAGCTGGGAACAGGGGCGCGAGCAGTACTTC.

The J gene is TRBJ1-2, the V gene TRBV28; TRBD1 matches at 10 bases. This CDR3 contains 15 residues. Germline loops: CDR1 MDHEN, CDR2 SYDVKM. J lost 8 bases, V lost 2 bases, and 8 bases had no gene match. The CDR3, as DNA: TGTGCCAGCAGTTTAATTGGGACAGGGGTTGGAGGCTACACCTTC. Translation gives CASSLIGTGVGGYTF.